This TCR beta chain was sequenced in a study of blood T cell repertoires in COVID-19. Study in general: From the United States, Italy and Spain came samples of acute and convalescent COVID-19. Sources were T cells, B-cell-depleted T cells, or PBMCs; the material itself was cDNA or gDNA.

Germline CDR1 DFQATT, CDR2 SNEGSKA (reference sequence). With V trimmed by 6 bases and J by 16 bases, 11 bases remained unmatched. The CDR3 length is 11 residues. Authors' analysis steps: Using reference gene primer amplification, nucleated cell counts were estimated. Data came from immunoSEQ multiplex PCR; TCRdb stores just in-frame clones and leaves some out. The V and J calls and clone size are taken from that table; D and trimming were inferred from the DNA. In the table there are hundreds of thousands of clones, around 86% of which are singletons. This clonotype originated in a human donor in a cohort sampled during active COVID-19. The chain employs TRBV20-1 and TRBJ2-1; 8 bases fit TRBD1. The sample was peripheral blood. CDR3 nucleotides: TGCAGTGCCGATTCCGGGACAGGCGCTTTCTTC. Protein: CSADSGTGAFF.